This TCR beta chain emerged from a study of cytomegalovirus exposure and HLA in healthy donors. The study ran its PCR with 60 Vbeta and 13 Jbeta primers. Sequenced by immunoSEQ multiplex PCR; TCRdb stores in-frame clones only, minus some. The sample contains about 190,000 clones, roughly 74% of which appear only once. V lost 2 bases and J 0 bases, leaving 16 bases between the germline ends. Germline-derived CDR1 and CDR2 are KGHSY and FQNENV. The length of the CDR3 is 17 residues. This clonotype was obtained from a woman in her 30s in good health and CMV-seropositive. Sequencing was done on a sample of PBMCs. This sequence joins TRBV16 and TRBJ1-2; D is ambiguous. The CDR3 spells CASSQTTAFQANYGYTF. The DNA of the CDR3 is TGTGCCAGCAGCCAAACGACCGCCTTCCAGGCTAACTATGGCTACACCTTC.